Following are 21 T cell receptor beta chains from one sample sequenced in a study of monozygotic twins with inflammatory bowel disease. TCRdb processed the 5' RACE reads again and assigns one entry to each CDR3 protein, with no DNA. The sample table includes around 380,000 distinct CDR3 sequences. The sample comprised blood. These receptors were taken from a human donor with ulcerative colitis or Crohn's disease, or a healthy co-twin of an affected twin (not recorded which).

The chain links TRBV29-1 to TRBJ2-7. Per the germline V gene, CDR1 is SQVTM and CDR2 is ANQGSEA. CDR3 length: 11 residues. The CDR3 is CSVGTTYEQYF.

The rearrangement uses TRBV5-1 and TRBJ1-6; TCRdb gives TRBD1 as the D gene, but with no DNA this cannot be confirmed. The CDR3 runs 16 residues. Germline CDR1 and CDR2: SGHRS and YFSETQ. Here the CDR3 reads CASSMDPGSGNSPLHF.

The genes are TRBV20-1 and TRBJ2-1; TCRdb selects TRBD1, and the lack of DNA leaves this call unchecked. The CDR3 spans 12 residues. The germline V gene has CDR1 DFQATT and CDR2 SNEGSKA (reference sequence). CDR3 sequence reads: CSADPRGNEQFF.

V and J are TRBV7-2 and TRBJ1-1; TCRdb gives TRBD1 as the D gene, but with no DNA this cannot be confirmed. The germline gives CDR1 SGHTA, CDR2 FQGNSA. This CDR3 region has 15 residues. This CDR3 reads CASSWTRQLGAEAFF. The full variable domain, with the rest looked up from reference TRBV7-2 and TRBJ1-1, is GAGVSQSPSNKVTEKGKDVELRCDPISGHTALYWYRQSLGQGLEFLIYFQGNSAPDKSGLPSDRFSAERTGGSVSTLTIQRTQQEDSAVYLCASSWTRQLGAEAFFGQGTRLTVV.

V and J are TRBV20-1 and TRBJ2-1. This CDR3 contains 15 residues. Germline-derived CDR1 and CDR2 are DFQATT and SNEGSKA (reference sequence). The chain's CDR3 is CSARGPGTAYNEQFF.

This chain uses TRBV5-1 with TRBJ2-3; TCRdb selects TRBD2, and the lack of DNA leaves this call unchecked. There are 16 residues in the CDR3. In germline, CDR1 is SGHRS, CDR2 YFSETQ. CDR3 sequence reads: CASRDGLASSTDTQYF.

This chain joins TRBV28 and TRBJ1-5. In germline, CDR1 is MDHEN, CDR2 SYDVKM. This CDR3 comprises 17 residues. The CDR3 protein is CASSLISASGNNQPQHF. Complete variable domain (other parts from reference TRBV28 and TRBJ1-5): DVKVTQSSRYLVKRTGEKVFLECVQDMDHENMFWYRQDPGLGLRLIYFSYDVKMKEKGDIPEGYSVSREKKERFSLILESASTNQTSMYLCASSLISASGNNQPQHFGDGTRLSIL.

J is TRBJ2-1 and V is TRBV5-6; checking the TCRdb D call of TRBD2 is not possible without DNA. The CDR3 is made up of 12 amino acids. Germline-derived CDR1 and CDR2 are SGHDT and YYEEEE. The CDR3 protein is CASTLSGNEQFF.

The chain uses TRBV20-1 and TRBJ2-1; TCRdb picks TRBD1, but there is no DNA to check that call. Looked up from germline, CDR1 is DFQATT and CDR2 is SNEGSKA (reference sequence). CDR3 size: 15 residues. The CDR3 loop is CSARDFSGGLGEQFF.

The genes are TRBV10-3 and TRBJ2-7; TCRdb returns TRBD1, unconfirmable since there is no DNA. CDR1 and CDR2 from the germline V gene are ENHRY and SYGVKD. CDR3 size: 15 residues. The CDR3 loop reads CAISEGTGTSYEQYF.

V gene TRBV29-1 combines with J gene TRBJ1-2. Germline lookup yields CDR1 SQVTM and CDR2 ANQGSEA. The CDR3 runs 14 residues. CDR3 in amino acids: CSVLAGGSNYGYTF. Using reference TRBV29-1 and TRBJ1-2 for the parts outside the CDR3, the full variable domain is SAVISQKPSRDICQRGTSLTIQCQVDSQVTMMFWYRQQPGQSLTLIATANQGSEATYESGFVIDKFPISRPNLTFSTLTVSNMSPEDSSIYLCSVLAGGSNYGYTFGSGTRLTVV.

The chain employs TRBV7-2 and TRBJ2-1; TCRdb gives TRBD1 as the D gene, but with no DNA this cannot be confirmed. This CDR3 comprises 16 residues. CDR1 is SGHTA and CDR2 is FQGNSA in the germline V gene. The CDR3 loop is CASSTGRGGPRHEQFF.

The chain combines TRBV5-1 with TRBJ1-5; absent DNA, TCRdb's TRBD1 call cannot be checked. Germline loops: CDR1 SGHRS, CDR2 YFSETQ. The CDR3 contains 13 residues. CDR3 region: CASSRDSNQPQHF.

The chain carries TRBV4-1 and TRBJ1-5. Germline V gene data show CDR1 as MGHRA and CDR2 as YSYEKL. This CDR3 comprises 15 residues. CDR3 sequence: CASSQDIWDNQPQHF.

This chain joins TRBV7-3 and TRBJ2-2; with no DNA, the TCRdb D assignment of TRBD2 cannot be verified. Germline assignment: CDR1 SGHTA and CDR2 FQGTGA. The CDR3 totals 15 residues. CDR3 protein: CASSRSSGETGELFF.

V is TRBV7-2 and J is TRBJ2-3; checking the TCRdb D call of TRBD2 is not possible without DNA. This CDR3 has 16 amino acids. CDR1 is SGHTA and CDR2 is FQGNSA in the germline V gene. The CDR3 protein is CASSLRLAGGTDTQYF.

The CDR3 protein is CASSRDGNGGYTF. This chain joins TRBV6-6 and TRBJ1-2; there is no DNA to check the TCRdb D call of TRBD1. This CDR3 is 13 amino acids long. The germline CDR1 and CDR2 sequences are MNHNY and SVGAGI (reference sequence).

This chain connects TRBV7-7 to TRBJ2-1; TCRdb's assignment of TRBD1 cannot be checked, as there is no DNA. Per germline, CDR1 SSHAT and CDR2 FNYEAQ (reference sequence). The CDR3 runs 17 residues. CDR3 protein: CASSLDPRGAAYNEQFF.

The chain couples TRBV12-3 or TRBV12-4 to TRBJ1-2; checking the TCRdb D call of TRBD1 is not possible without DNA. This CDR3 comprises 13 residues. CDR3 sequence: CATSWGRSMGYTF.

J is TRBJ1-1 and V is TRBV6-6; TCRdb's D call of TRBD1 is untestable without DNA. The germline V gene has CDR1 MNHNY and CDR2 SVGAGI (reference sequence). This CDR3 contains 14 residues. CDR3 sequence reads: CASRLGPLNTEAFF.

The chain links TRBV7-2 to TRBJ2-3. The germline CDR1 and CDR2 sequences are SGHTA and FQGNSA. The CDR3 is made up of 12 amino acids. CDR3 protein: CASSSGLDTQYF.